By share, the clone carrying this T cell receptor (beta chain) ranks as medium-sized (0.01 to 0.1%). Its antigen is undetermined. The read ends 3 residues early relative to the CDR3; the germline J gene fills the gap. Sequencing used immunoSEQ multiplex PCR; TCRdb keeps in-frame clones, though not all of them. Altogether tens of thousands of clones were found in the sample, and no singletons occur. The data were obtained in a study of T cell clonality in common variable immunodeficiency. Overall study results and limits: T cell subpopulation sequencing would be needed to explain CVID clonality.

CDR1 and CDR2 from the germline V gene are SGHRS and YFSETQ. V dropped 0 bases and J dropped 5 bases, with 14 bases sitting between them. The CDR3 sequence is 16 residues long. The TCR comes from a person between 18 and 75 years old in good health. Sequencing was performed on peripheral blood mononuclear cells. The rearrangement links TRBV5-1 to TRBJ2-2; TRBD2 might be the D (6 bases). The DNA read from the CDR3 is TGCGCCAGCAGCTTGGCCGTTAGCGGAACAACCGGGGAG. It translates to CASSLAVSGTTGE. The full CDR3 is CASSLAVSGTTGELFF.